The 29 T cell receptor beta chains below were found in one sample sequenced in a study of blood T cells in healthy people across ages. A second PCR of roughly 7 to 11 cycles used a sample-barcoded 5' primer and a J-beta primer mix. Each CDR3 protein is one row after TCRdb ran MiXCR on the 5' RACE reads. This sample has 550,000 to 700,000 distinct CDR3 sequences; approximately 25% occur once, and the top ten carry roughly 18%. The sequencing input was blood. The receptors were sampled from an older woman in good health.

This clonotype has ten or more counts. V is TRBV5-1 and J is TRBJ1-1; no firm D call. V was shortened by 4 bases and J by 3 bases, with 13 bases between the two germline ends. The CDR3 consists of 14 residues. Germline CDR1 SGHRS, CDR2 YFSETQ. The CDR3 sequence is CASSRTGEDTEAFF. As DNA, the CDR3 is TGCGCCAGCAGCCGGACCGGGGAGGACACTGAAGCTTTCTTT.

This clonotype was observed a handful of times. The CDR3 DNA is TGTGCCAGCAGTTTACGTGCAGGGGAGGCAGATACGCAGTATTTT. The encoded protein is CASSLRAGEADTQYF. V gene TRBV12-3 or TRBV12-4 combines with J gene TRBJ2-3; D is tentatively TRBD1 or TRBD2 (6 bases each). The CDR3 spans 15 residues. V gave up 2 bases and J gave up 4 bases, with 13 bases separating them.

The CDR3: CASSQFTTDTQYF. DNA of the CDR3: TGTGCCAGCAGCCAATTCACCACAGATACGCAGTATTTT. This rearrangement joins TRBV4-2 to TRBJ2-3, with no clear D. Germline assignment: CDR1 LGHNA and CDR2 YNFKEQ. CDR3 length: 13 amino acids. Trimming took off 2 bases at V and 2 bases at J, with 5 bases between the two ends.

In its sample, this clonotype was seen a few times. This sequence joins TRBV7-9 and TRBJ2-2, with D unresolved. Germline loops: CDR1 SEHNR, CDR2 FQNEAQ (reference sequence). The CDR3 spans 11 residues. Trimming took 7 bases from V and 4 from J, leaving 4 bases between them. CDR3 protein: CASIATGELFF. In DNA form, the CDR3 reads TGTGCCAGCATAGCCACCGGGGAGCTGTTTTTT. The whole variable domain, filled in from reference TRBV7-9 and TRBJ2-2, reads DTGVSQNPRHKITKRGQNVTFRCDPISEHNRLYWYRQTLGQGPEFLTYFQNEAQLEKSRLLSDRFSAERPKGSFSTLEIQRTEQGDSAMYLCASIATGELFFGEGSRLTVL.

This clonotype was detected a few times. The chain recombines TRBV10-3 with TRBJ2-1; 12 bases align to TRBD2. The J call is uncertain, as TRBJ2-5 better fits the DNA end. There are 16 residues in the CDR3. Germline V CDR1 and CDR2: ENHRY, SYGVKD. CDR3: CAISPGLAGPQETQYF. The DNA of the CDR3 is TGTGCCATCAGCCCGGGACTAGCGGGCCCCCAAGAGACCCAGTACTTC.

The chain is built from TRBV7-9 and TRBJ1-1; D uncertain. Trimming shortened V by 8 bases and J by 8 bases, and 15 bases separated the two germline ends. This CDR3 has 12 residues. Germline V gene lookup returns CDR1 SEHNR and CDR2 FQNEAQ (reference sequence). The CDR3 DNA sequence: TGTGCCAGCTCTCGGGTTCCGACAGAAGCTTTCTTT. Translating gives CASSRVPTEAFF.

V and J are TRBV5-1 and TRBJ1-2; D not resolved. V lost 0 bases and J lost 3, with 12 bases in between. Germline assignment: CDR1 SGHRS and CDR2 YFSETQ. The length of the CDR3 is 15 residues. CDR3 sequence: CASSLGPSDDYGYTF. The CDR3 DNA sequence: TGCGCCAGCAGCTTGGGGCCATCTGATGACTATGGCTACACCTTC.

This clonotype showed up just a few times. The chain recombines TRBV12-5 with TRBJ2-7, with 9 bases lining up with TRBD1. The CDR3 sequence is 17 residues long. CDR1 and CDR2 from the germline V gene are LGHNT and FRNRAP. V was clipped by 4 bases and J by 3 bases; unmatched bases: 13. The CDR3 nucleotides are TGTGCTAGTGGTTCGGAAGGTTGGACAGGGGAATTCTACGAGCAGTACTTC. Protein sequence: CASGSEGWTGEFYEQYF. The variable domain in full, completed from reference TRBV12-5 and TRBJ2-7, reads DARVTQTPRHKVTEMGQEVTMRCQPILGHNTVFWYRQTMMQGLELLAYFRNRAPLDDSGMPKDRFSAEMPDATLATLKIQPSEPRDSAVYFCASGSEGWTGEFYEQYFGPGTRLTVT.

This clonotype was observed a few times. This chain links TRBV25-1 with TRBJ1-5; no definite D call. The CDR3 runs to 15 residues. V was shortened by 0 bases and J by 5 bases, with 11 bases between the two germline ends. Germline assignment: CDR1 MGHDK and CDR2 SYGVNS. CDR3: CASSEYGRPDQPQHF. CDR3 DNA: TGTGCCAGCAGTGAATACGGGCGACCGGATCAGCCCCAGCATTTT.

There are a few counts of this clonotype. The chain employs TRBV20-1 and TRBJ1-2; 11 positions match TRBD1. The ends lost 5 bases at V and 8 bases at J; junction bases unmatched: 10. Germline V gives CDR1 DFQATT, CDR2 SNEGSKA (reference sequence). CDR3 length equals 14 residues. The CDR3 sequence: CSARRTGGVGGYTF. The CDR3, as DNA: TGCAGTGCTCGCAGGACAGGGGGCGTCGGAGGCTACACCTTC.

This clonotype appeared a single time. This chain connects TRBV7-2 to TRBJ2-4, with 8 bases lining up with TRBD1. Germline assignment: CDR1 SGHTA and CDR2 FQGNSA. The V segment lost 5 bases and the J segment 2 bases; nucleotides outside the gene matches: 8. The CDR3 is 16 residues long. As DNA, the CDR3 is TGTGCCAGCAGCGCCTGGACAGGGTCCTCCAAAAACATTCAGTACTTC. Amino acid sequence: CASSAWTGSSKNIQYF.

This chain links TRBV2 with TRBJ2-3, with 7 nucleotides matching TRBD2. CDR3 length: 14 amino acids. Trimming took 7 bases from V and 0 from J; bases not matched to a gene: 4. Germline CDR1 reads SNHLY; CDR2 reads FYNNEI. CDR3 nucleotides: TGTGCCAGCAACGGACTAGGGAGCACAGATACGCAGTATTTT. Protein product: CASNGLGSTDTQYF.

This clonotype was picked up a small number of times. The CDR3 is CASSSRVPDTQYF. CDR3 nucleotide sequence: TGTGCCAGCAGCTCCAGGGTCCCAGATACGCAGTATTTT. The chain has TRBV7-8 and TRBJ2-3, with D possibly being TRBD1 (5 bases). The germline CDR1 and CDR2 sequences are SGHVS and FQNEAQ. The CDR3 spans 13 residues. Trimming removed 4 bases at V and 4 bases at J, with 9 bases between. Filled out from reference TRBV7-8 and TRBJ2-3, the complete variable domain reads GAGVSQSPRYKVAKRGQDVALRCDPISGHVSLFWYQQALGQGPEFLTYFQNEAQLDKSGLPSDRFFAERPEGSVSTLKIQRTQQEDSAVYLCASSSRVPDTQYFGPGTRLTVL.

This sequence joins TRBV18 and TRBJ2-6, with D possibly TRBD1 on 5 matching bases. Trimming cost V 5 bases and J 0 bases, with 20 bases left between them. CDR3 length equals 19 residues. Looked up from germline, CDR1 is KGHSH and CDR2 is LQKENI. The CDR3 DNA reads TGTGCCAGCTCATCTTTCTCTAGGGGCCCGACCTCTGGGGCCAACGTCCTGACTTTC. It codes for CASSSFSRGPTSGANVLTF.

This clonotype turned up a few times. The chain has TRBV12-3 or TRBV12-4 and TRBJ1-1; 7 bases are a match to TRBD1. The CDR3 sequence is 13 residues long. Trimming cost V 3 bases and J 6 bases; bases outside gene matches: 4. The CDR3 is CASSFTGAPEAFF. In DNA form, the CDR3 reads TGTGCCAGCAGTTTTACAGGGGCGCCTGAAGCTTTCTTT.

The chain is built from TRBV5-1 and TRBJ2-5; D gene uncertain. The germline V gene encodes CDR1 SGHRS and CDR2 YFSETQ. This CDR3 has 15 amino acids. Trimming shortened V by 0 bases and J by 2 bases, and 11 bases separated the two germline ends. The CDR3 bases are TGCGCCAGCAGCTTGGGTATCGGCATTCAAGAGACCCAGTACTTC. Translation: CASSLGIGIQETQYF. Combining the CDR3 with reference TRBV5-1 and TRBJ2-5 gives the whole variable domain KAGVTQTPRYLIKTRGQQVTLSCSPISGHRSVSWYQQTPGQGLQFLFEYFSETQRNKGNFPGRFSGRQFSNSRSEMNVSTLELGDSALYLCASSLGIGIQETQYFGPGTRLLVL.

This chain uses TRBV6-2 or TRBV6-3 with TRBJ2-1; D remains unclear. In germline, CDR1 is MNHEY, CDR2 SVGEGT. The CDR3 covers 11 residues. V lost 6 bases and J 9 bases, leaving 9 bases between the germline ends. This chain's CDR3 is CASRYWGEQFF. The CDR3, as DNA: TGTGCCAGCAGGTATTGGGGTGAGCAGTTCTTC.

This clonotype has just a few counts. The rearrangement links TRBV5-1 to TRBJ2-1; 8 bases are a match to TRBD1. The V and J ends lost 2 bases and 0 bases, in that order; junction bases with no gene match: 4. The CDR3 is 16 residues long. From germline, CDR1 is SGHRS and CDR2 YFSETQ. Here the CDR3 DNA reads TGCGCCAGCAGCTTCACCACAGGGGGCTCCTACAATGAGCAGTTCTTC. This gives the protein CASSFTTGGSYNEQFF. The complete variable domain, with remaining parts taken from reference TRBV5-1 and TRBJ2-1, reads KAGVTQTPRYLIKTRGQQVTLSCSPISGHRSVSWYQQTPGQGLQFLFEYFSETQRNKGNFPGRFSGRQFSNSRSEMNVSTLELGDSALYLCASSFTTGGSYNEQFFGPGTRLTVL.

The V gene is TRBV3-1, the J gene TRBJ2-2; D uncertain. Germline loops: CDR1 LGHDT, CDR2 YNNKEL (reference sequence). This CDR3 has 15 amino acids. Trimming pared 3 bases from V and 5 bases from J, leaving 13 bases between. CDR3 nucleotide sequence: TGTGCCAGCAGCCACCAGGAGACCACGACCGGGGAGCTGTTTTTT. It specifies CASSHQETTTGELFF.

The chain is built from TRBV7-2 and TRBJ1-4; D call uncertain. Germline values: CDR1 SGHTA, CDR2 FQGNSA. V lost 0 bases and J lost 8, with 10 bases in between. The CDR3 is 14 residues long. The CDR3 DNA is TGTGCCAGCAGCTTAGCCCTTTTTGGGGAAAAACTGTTTTTT. It codes for CASSLALFGEKLFF.

The CDR3 coding sequence is TGTGCCAGCAGTGTTCAGGGAGGGCAAGAGACCCAGTACTTC. This codes for CASSVQGGQETQYF. This rearrangement joins TRBV5-5 to TRBJ2-5; 7 bases line up with TRBD2. V trimming: 5 bases; J trimming: 2 bases; junction bases outside the gene matches: 6. From germline, CDR1 is SGHKS and CDR2 YYEKEE (reference sequence). This CDR3 region has 14 residues.

There are a few counts of this clonotype. The chain is built from TRBV5-1 and TRBJ2-1, with D maybe TRBD2 (7 bases). V lost 1 base and J 4 bases, leaving 15 bases between the germline ends. Per germline, CDR1 SGHRS and CDR2 YFSETQ. CDR3 length: 16 residues. The CDR3 bases are TGCGCCAGCAGCTTGAGGGGGGGGCTCCGTTACAATGAGCAGTTCTTC. Translation gives CASSLRGGLRYNEQFF. Looking up the rest from reference TRBV5-1 and TRBJ2-1 gives the full variable domain: KAGVTQTPRYLIKTRGQQVTLSCSPISGHRSVSWYQQTPGQGLQFLFEYFSETQRNKGNFPGRFSGRQFSNSRSEMNVSTLELGDSALYLCASSLRGGLRYNEQFFGPGTRLTVL.

The chain employs TRBV7-2 and TRBJ2-1, with 7 bases aligning to TRBD2. The CDR3 extends over 12 amino acids. Trimming removed 1 base from V and 15 bases from J; junction bases left unmatched: 6. CDR1 and CDR2 (germline): SGHTA, FQGNSA. CDR3 loop: CASSLDSGGAFF. In nucleotides, the CDR3 is TGTGCCAGCAGCTTAGATTCGGGGGGAGCGTTCTTC.

This clonotype has a handful of counts. Here the CDR3 DNA reads TGCAGTGCTACAGGGGCGGATAACTATGGCTACACCTTC. Residues: CSATGADNYGYTF. The V gene is TRBV20-1, the J gene TRBJ1-2; weak D call: TRBD1 (6 bases). Trimming took off 4 bases at V and 1 base at J, with 10 bases between the two ends. CDR3 length equals 13 residues. Germline V lookup: CDR1 DFQATT, CDR2 SNEGSKA (reference sequence).

This clonotype was counted a few times. The chain has TRBV20-1 and TRBJ2-7; the match to TRBD2 covers 7 bases. Trimming at V came to 6 bases and at J to 0 bases, leaving 11 bases not matched to a gene. This CDR3 is 15 amino acids long. Germline CDR1 and CDR2: DFQATT and SNEGSKA (reference sequence). In DNA form, the CDR3 reads TGCAGTGCCCTTAAGCGGGGAGGGAGCTCCTACGAGCAGTACTTC. Translating gives CSALKRGGSSYEQYF.

This clonotype occurred a few times. The V gene is TRBV9, the J gene TRBJ1-6; weak D call: TRBD1 (5 bases). With 3 bases removed from V and 12 bases from J, the gap between germline ends came to 16 bases. CDR3 length: 14 amino acids. Germline assignment: CDR1 SGDLS and CDR2 YYNGEE. The DNA of the CDR3 is TGTGCCAGCAGCGAGGGGACTTCCGGATTACCCCTCCACTTT. It encodes CASSEGTSGLPLHF.

In this sample, this clonotype turned up a few times. DNA for the CDR3: TGCGCCAGCAGCTCTCTACCGGACAACGATCAGCCCCAGCATTTT. Protein sequence: CASSSLPDNDQPQHF. The chain carries TRBV5-1 and TRBJ1-5; maybe TRBD1 (5 bases). This CDR3 spans 15 amino acids. The V gene's germline CDR1 is SGHRS and CDR2 YFSETQ. V was pared by 3 bases and J by 5 bases, with 15 bases between. The full variable domain, with the rest looked up from reference TRBV5-1 and TRBJ1-5, is KAGVTQTPRYLIKTRGQQVTLSCSPISGHRSVSWYQQTPGQGLQFLFEYFSETQRNKGNFPGRFSGRQFSNSRSEMNVSTLELGDSALYLCASSSLPDNDQPQHFGDGTRLSIL.

This clonotype appeared a few times. This chain uses TRBV12-3 or TRBV12-4 with TRBJ2-2; D gene ambiguous. The CDR3 has 14 residues. Between the trimmed V and J ends, which lost 3 bases and 4 bases, there was a span of 9 bases. This CDR3 reads CASSLGQFTGELFF. In nucleotides, the CDR3 is TGTGCCAGCAGTTTGGGTCAGTTCACCGGGGAGCTGTTTTTT.

The chain recombines TRBV7-3 with TRBJ2-3; possibly TRBD2 for D (6 bases). This CDR3 region has 15 residues. Deletions cut 6 bases from V and 2 bases from J, with 15 bases between. From germline, CDR1 is SGHTA and CDR2 FQGTGA. DNA for the CDR3: TGTGCCAGCAGTAACTCTCTAGCGTCCACAGATACGCAGTATTTT. Protein sequence: CASSNSLASTDTQYF. Together with reference TRBV7-3 and TRBJ2-3, the CDR3 gives the full variable domain: GAGVSQTPSNKVTEKGKYVELRCDPISGHTALYWYRQSLGQGPEFLIYFQGTGAADDSGLPNDRFFAVRPEGSVSTLKIQRTERGDSAVYLCASSNSLASTDTQYFGPGTRLTVL.